Listed here is a single TCR beta chain. Its antigen remains unknown. Germline and junction disagree at one end, which may indicate a read error. The sample belongs to a study of cytomegalovirus exposure and HLA in healthy donors. Regarding the study as a whole: In an earlier analysis, most TCR beta V segments were productive about 87% or about 30% of the time.

PCR involved 60 Vbeta and 13 Jbeta primers. The table came from immunoSEQ multiplex PCR; TCRdb's copy has only in-frame clones and leaves some out. The table records 140,000 to 150,000 clones, approximately 85% of them present only once. Germline V gene sequence: CDR1 SQVTM, CDR2 ANQGSEA. The CDR3 covers 14 residues. The sample taken for sequencing was PBMCs. The source of this sequence is a woman in her thirties or forties in good health and CMV-seronegative. This chain uses TRBV29-1 with TRBJ2-2; TRBD1 matches at 10 bases. The CDR3 spells CSVEGDRGTGELFF. The CDR3 DNA sequence: TGCAGCGTCGAAGGGGACAGGGGCACCGGGGAGCTGTTTTTT.